Listed here is a single T cell receptor (beta chain). The antigen remains unidentified. V gave up 1 base and J gave up 3 bases; unmatched junction bases: 2. Germline V gene lookup returns CDR1 SGHNT and CDR2 YENEEA. The CDR3 sequence is 15 residues long. Here immunoSEQ multiplex PCR was the method, and the copy in TCRdb shows in-frame clones only, minus some. The data hold about 59,000 clones, with roughly nine tenths observed a single time. This entry comes from a study of T cell responses to AZD1222 COVID-19 vaccine. Whole-study findings and limits: Unmutated regions of variants are reportedly targeted by nearly half of spike-specific TCRs. Seropositive AZD1222 recipients at baseline numbered only five to seven.

This sequence joins TRBV11-3 and TRBJ2-5; 10 nucleotides line up with TRBD2. Sequencing was performed on peripheral blood, taken 28 days after the second AZD1222 dose. This TCR came from an adult who received the AZD1222 COVID-19 vaccine. The CDR3 sequence: CASSLGLAGEETQYF. CDR3 in DNA: TGTGCCAGCAGCTTAGGGCTAGCGGGGGAAGAGACCCAGTACTTC.